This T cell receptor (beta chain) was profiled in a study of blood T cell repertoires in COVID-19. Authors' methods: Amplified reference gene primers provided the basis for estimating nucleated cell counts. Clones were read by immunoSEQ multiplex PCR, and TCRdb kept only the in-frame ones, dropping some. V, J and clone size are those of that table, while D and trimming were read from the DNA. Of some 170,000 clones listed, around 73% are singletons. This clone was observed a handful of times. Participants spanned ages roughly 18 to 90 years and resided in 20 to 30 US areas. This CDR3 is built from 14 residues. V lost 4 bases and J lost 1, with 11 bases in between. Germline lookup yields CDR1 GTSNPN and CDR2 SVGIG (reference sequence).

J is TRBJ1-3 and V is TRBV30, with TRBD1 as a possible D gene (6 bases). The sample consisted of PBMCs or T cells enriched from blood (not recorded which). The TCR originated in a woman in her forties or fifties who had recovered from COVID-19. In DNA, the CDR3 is TGTGCCTGGAAGGTTACAGGGTCTGGAAACACCATATATTTT. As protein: CAWKVTGSGNTIYF.